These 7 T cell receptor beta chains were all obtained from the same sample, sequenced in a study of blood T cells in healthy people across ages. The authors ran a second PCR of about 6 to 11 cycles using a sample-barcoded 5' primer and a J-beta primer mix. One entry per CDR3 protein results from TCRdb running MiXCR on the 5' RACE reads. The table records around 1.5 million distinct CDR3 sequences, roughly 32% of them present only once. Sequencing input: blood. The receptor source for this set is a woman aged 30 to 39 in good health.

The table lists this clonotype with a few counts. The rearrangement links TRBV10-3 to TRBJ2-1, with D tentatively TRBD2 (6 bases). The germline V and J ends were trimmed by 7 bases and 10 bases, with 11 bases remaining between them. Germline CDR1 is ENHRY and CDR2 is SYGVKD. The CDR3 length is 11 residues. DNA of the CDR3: TGTGCCATCAAAGGGACTGGGGAGCAGTTCTTC. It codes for CAIKGTGEQFF.

The CDR3 nucleotides are TGCGCCAGCAGCCCCTTGGGGGGCAATCAGCCCCAGCATTTT. Its translation is CASSPLGGNQPQHF. The chain employs TRBV4-1 and TRBJ1-5; D may be TRBD1 (5 bases). The CDR3 is made up of 14 amino acids. Trimming stripped 4 bases from V and 2 bases from J, with 9 bases between. Germline V lookup: CDR1 MGHRA, CDR2 YSYEKL.

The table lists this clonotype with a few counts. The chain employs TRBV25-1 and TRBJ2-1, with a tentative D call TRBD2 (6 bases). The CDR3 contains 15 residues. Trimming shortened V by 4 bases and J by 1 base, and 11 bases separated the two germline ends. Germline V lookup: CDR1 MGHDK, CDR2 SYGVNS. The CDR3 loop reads CASSVAANSYNEQFF. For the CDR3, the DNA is TGTGCCAGCAGTGTAGCGGCAAATTCCTACAATGAGCAGTTCTTC. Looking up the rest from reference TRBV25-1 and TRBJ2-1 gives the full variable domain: EADIYQTPRYLVIGTGKKITLECSQTMGHDKMYWYQQDPGMELHLIHYSYGVNSTEKGDLSSESTVSRIRTEHFPLTLESARPSHTSQYLCASSVAANSYNEQFFGPGTRLTVL.

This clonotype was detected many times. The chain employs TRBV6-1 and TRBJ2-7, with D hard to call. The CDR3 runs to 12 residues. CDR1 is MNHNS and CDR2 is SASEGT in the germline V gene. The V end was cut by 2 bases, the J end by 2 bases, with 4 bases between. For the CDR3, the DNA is TGTGCCAGCAGTGAAAATCCCTACGAGCAGTACTTC. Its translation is CASSENPYEQYF.

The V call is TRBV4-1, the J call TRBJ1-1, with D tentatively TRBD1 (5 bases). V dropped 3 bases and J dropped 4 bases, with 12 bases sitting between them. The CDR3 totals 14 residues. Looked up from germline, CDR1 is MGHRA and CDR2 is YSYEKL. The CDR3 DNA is TGCGCCAGCAGCCATGCAGGGTTGAGCACTGAAGCTTTCTTT. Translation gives CASSHAGLSTEAFF.

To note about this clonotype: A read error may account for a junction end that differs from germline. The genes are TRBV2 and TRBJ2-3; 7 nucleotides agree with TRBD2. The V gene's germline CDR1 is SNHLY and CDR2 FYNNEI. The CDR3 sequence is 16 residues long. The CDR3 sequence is CASSFTSERVTDMQYF. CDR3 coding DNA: TGTGCCAGCAGTTTTACTAGCGAGCGAGTCACAGATATGCAGTATTTT. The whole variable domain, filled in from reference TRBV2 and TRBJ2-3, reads EPEVTQTPSHQVTQMGQEVILRCVPISNHLYFYWYRQILGQKVEFLVSFYNNEISEKSEIFDDQFSVERPDGSNFTLKIRSTKLEDSAMYFCASSFTSERVTDMQYFGPGTRLTVL.

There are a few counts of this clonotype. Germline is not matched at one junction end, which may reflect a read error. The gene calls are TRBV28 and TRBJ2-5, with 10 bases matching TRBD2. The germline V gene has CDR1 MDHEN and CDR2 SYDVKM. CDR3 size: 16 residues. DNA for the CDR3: TGTGCCAGCAGCCCGGGACTAGCGAGCATCCAAGAGACCCGGTACTTC. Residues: CASSPGLASIQETRYF.